These 9 T cell receptor beta chains came from one sample sequenced in a study of response to subunit inactivated influenza vaccine. TCRdb reprocessed the RT-PCR reads with MiXCR, giving one entry per CDR3 protein. This table has roughly 520,000 distinct CDR3 sequences, approximately 24% appearing once. Material: CD4+ T cells sorted from PBMCs, obtained 5 to 6 days after vaccination. These receptors were collected from a man between 50 and 59 years old who received an inactivated influenza vaccine.

V gene TRBV7-9 combines with J gene TRBJ2-3; D remains unclear. Germline-derived CDR1 and CDR2 are SEHNR and FQNEAQ (reference sequence). CDR3 length: 14 residues. Trimming stripped 0 bases from V and 4 bases from J, with 8 bases between. CDR3 residues: CASSLAPLPDTQYF. In DNA, the CDR3 is TGTGCCAGCAGCTTAGCGCCCCTCCCAGATACGCAGTATTTT.

The CDR3 DNA follows: TGTGCCAGCAGCAGACAGGCCGGGATAACTGAAGCTTTCTTT. Translation gives CASSRQAGITEAFF. The genes are TRBV6-2 or TRBV6-3 and TRBJ1-1; maybe TRBD1 (6 bases). Trimming left V 6 bases short and J 5 bases short, with 16 bases between. CDR1 and CDR2 from the germline V gene are MNHEY and SVGEGT. This CDR3 comprises 14 residues.

This clonotype was seen only a few times. The V call is TRBV5-1, the J call TRBJ2-1, with D possibly being TRBD2 (5 bases). There are 15 residues in the CDR3. Germline values: CDR1 SGHRS, CDR2 YFSETQ. V dropped 0 bases and J dropped 7 bases, with 14 bases sitting between them. CDR3 region: CASSLATGLGNEQFF. CDR3 DNA: TGCGCCAGCAGCTTGGCTACGGGATTAGGTAATGAGCAGTTCTTC.

This clonotype has more than one count but fewer than ten. The chain is built from TRBV12-3 or TRBV12-4 and TRBJ1-1; 7 nucleotides align to TRBD1. The CDR3 extends over 13 amino acids. After removal of 5 bases from V and 4 bases from J, the junction contained 4 bases not matched to a gene. The DNA for the CDR3 is TGTGCCAGCAGTACGAACAGGGGCACTGAAGCTTTCTTT. Translation gives CASSTNRGTEAFF.

The count of this clonotype is one. This rearrangement joins TRBV20-1 to TRBJ2-3, with 8 bases identical to TRBD2. This CDR3 has 16 amino acids. Germline V gives CDR1 DFQATT, CDR2 SNEGSKA (reference sequence). Trimming at V came to 6 bases and at J to 5 bases, leaving 16 bases not matched to a gene. For the CDR3, the DNA is TGCAGTGCCACCACTTGGTCGGGGGGGTCGGGAGATACGCAGTATTTT. This codes for CSATTWSGGSGDTQYF.

The rearrangement uses TRBV4-2 and TRBJ2-7, with D unresolved. This CDR3 is 13 amino acids long. Germline V gene data show CDR1 as LGHNA and CDR2 as YNFKEQ. V dropped 0 bases and J dropped 2 bases, with 5 bases sitting between them. The CDR3 region is CASSQDLAYEQYF. The CDR3 DNA reads TGTGCCAGCAGCCAAGATTTGGCCTACGAGCAGTACTTC.

The sample holds a few counts of this clonotype. V gene TRBV10-1 combines with J gene TRBJ1-1; no clear D. The CDR3 contains 14 residues. Germline values: CDR1 WNHNN, CDR2 SYGVQD (reference sequence). The V gene lost 8 bases and the J gene lost 0 bases, with 13 bases spanning the gap. The CDR3 DNA sequence: TGCGCCAGCCCTCGGGAGCCTATGAACACTGAAGCTTTCTTT. Its translation: CASPREPMNTEAFF.

This clonotype was detected only a few times. The rearrangement uses TRBV5-1 and TRBJ2-1; 7 bases agree with TRBD1. Trimming took 1 base from V and 2 from J; bases not matched to a gene: 3. Per germline, CDR1 SGHRS and CDR2 YFSETQ. The CDR3 runs 15 residues. The CDR3 DNA sequence: TGCGCCAGCAGCTTGAGCACAGGGGCCTACAATGAGCAGTTCTTC. Its protein product is CASSLSTGAYNEQFF.

This clonotype was picked up a small number of times. The V and J genes are TRBV12-3 or TRBV12-4 and TRBJ1-2; D not resolved. The CDR3 is 13 residues long. Between the trimmed V and J ends, which lost 4 bases and 4 bases, there was a span of 10 bases. The CDR3 sequence: CASSSSIRYGYTF. Here the CDR3 DNA reads TGTGCCAGCAGTTCTAGTATTCGCTATGGCTACACCTTC.